The 22 T cell receptor beta chains below were found in one sample sequenced in a study of blood T cell repertoires in COVID-19 (dated by TCRdb to 2018 to 2020). The library was obtained by the immunoSEQ multiplex PCR assay. The table comes from immuneACCESS by way of TCRdb, which keeps in-frame sequences with V and J called. Part of the clones is missing from these tables; in studies checked, under half for an unresolved V gene and the rest for unknown reasons. The sample profile shows just over 300,000 clones; around 89% of them were found once. Around 4.5% of the sample rests with the top ten. The sample taken for sequencing was PBMCs or T cells enriched from blood (not recorded which). The receptor set was obtained from a woman under 30 with acute COVID-19.

The chain links TRBV19 to TRBJ2-2, with a tentative D call TRBD1 (6 bases). The CDR3 sequence is 15 residues long. The germline CDR1 and CDR2 sequences are LNHDA and SQIVND (reference sequence). The V end lost 5 bases, the J end lost 4 bases, and 14 bases lay between the germline ends. The CDR3 loop reads CASSSPTGLTGELFF. The CDR3 DNA is TGTGCCAGTAGTTCGCCGACAGGACTCACCGGGGAGCTGTTTTTT.

The rearrangement uses TRBV5-4 and TRBJ2-7; a weak D match, TRBD2 (5 bases). The CDR3 is 13 residues long. Trimming removed 0 bases from V and 4 bases from J, with 8 bases in between. Germline CDR1 SGHNT, CDR2 YYREEE (reference sequence). The CDR3 DNA reads as TGTGCCAGCAGCTTGGAAGCGGAATACGAGCAGTACTTC. Its translation is CASSLEAEYEQYF. The full variable domain, in which reference TRBV5-4 and TRBJ2-7 provide the parts outside the CDR3, is ETGVTQSPTHLIKTRGQQVTLRCSSQSGHNTVSWYQQALGQGPQFIFQYYREEENGRGNFPPRFSGLQFPNYSSELNVNALELDDSALYLCASSLEAEYEQYFGPGTRLTVT.

The chain joins TRBV9 to TRBJ2-5; tentative D call: TRBD2 (6 bases). Trimming cost V 4 bases and J 5 bases, with 18 bases left between them. Germline V gene lookup returns CDR1 SGDLS and CDR2 YYNGEE. This CDR3 region has 15 residues. The CDR3 loop is CASSPQRVADETQYF. For the CDR3, the DNA is TGTGCCAGCAGCCCCCAGCGGGTTGCTGACGAGACCCAGTACTTC.

This chain joins TRBV28 and TRBJ1-1, with D hard to call. The V end was cut by 10 bases, the J end by 0 bases, with 12 bases between. Looked up from germline, CDR1 is MDHEN and CDR2 is SYDVKM. The CDR3 has 13 amino acids. The CDR3 loop reads CATWEGMNTEAFF. The CDR3 DNA sequence: TGTGCCACCTGGGAGGGAATGAACACTGAAGCTTTCTTT.

CDR3 in amino acids: CASSWGTGPYGYTF. The CDR3 DNA sequence: TGTGCCAGCAGCTGGGGGACAGGGCCCTATGGCTACACCTTC. The rearrangement links TRBV7-3 to TRBJ1-2; the match to TRBD1 covers 9 bases. CDR1 SGHTA and CDR2 FQGTGA come from the germline V gene. The junction had 4 bases not matched to a gene; V was cut back by 4 bases and J by 4 bases. The CDR3 has 14 residues.

The chain employs TRBV19 and TRBJ2-7, with TRBD1 identical over 8 bases. The CDR3 spans 16 residues. Losses at the gene ends were 1 base for V and 3 bases for J; bases not matched to a gene: 8. The germline CDR1 and CDR2 sequences are LNHDA and SQIVND (reference sequence). The CDR3 region is CASSIAGTGDLYEQYF. The CDR3 bases are TGTGCCAGTAGTATAGCAGGGACAGGAGATCTCTACGAGCAGTACTTC.

The genes are TRBV27 and TRBJ2-3; D call uncertain. The CDR3 spans 10 residues. CDR1 and CDR2 (germline): MNHEY, SMNVEV (reference sequence). Between the trimmed V and J ends, which lost 6 bases and 8 bases, there was a span of 6 bases. This CDR3 is CASRPGTQYF. The CDR3 DNA reads as TGTGCCAGCAGGCCCGGTACGCAGTATTTT.

V gene TRBV11-1 combines with J gene TRBJ1-1; 9 bases match TRBD1. Germline CDR1 SGHAT, CDR2 FQDESV (reference sequence). The length of the CDR3 is 15 residues. V lost 4 bases, J lost 1 base, and 4 bases stayed unmatched. The DNA for the CDR3 is TGTGCCAGCAGCTCCCGGGACAGGGCGAACACTGAAGCTTTCTTT. Amino acid sequence: CASSSRDRANTEAFF.

J is TRBJ2-3 and V is TRBV7-3, with 9 bases fitting TRBD1. After removal of 2 bases from V and 0 bases from J, the junction contained 6 bases not matched to a gene. CDR3 length: 17 amino acids. Germline CDR1 and CDR2: SGHTA and FQGTGA. Written as DNA, the CDR3 is TGTGCCAGCAGCTTACTGACCGGGACAGGGAGCACAGATACGCAGTATTTT. Translation gives CASSLLTGTGSTDTQYF.

In this sample, this clone turned up a few times. V is TRBV30 and J is TRBJ1-3; perhaps TRBD1 as D (6 bases). V gave up 2 bases and J gave up 5 bases, with 13 bases separating them. The CDR3 has 14 amino acids. CDR1 is GTSNPN, CDR2 SVGIG, per germline (reference sequence). The chain's CDR3 is CAWSWGGFRNTIYF. CDR3 nucleotides: TGTGCCTGGAGTTGGGGGGGCTTCCGAAACACCATATATTTT.

The J gene is TRBJ1-2, the V gene TRBV11-2, with TRBD1 matching 7 bases. The CDR3 runs to 15 residues. CDR1 SGHAT and CDR2 FQNNGV come from the germline V gene. With 5 bases clipped from V and 2 bases from J, the junction kept 8 bases outside the gene matches. CDR3 nucleotide sequence: TGTGCCAGCAGCCCACAGACAGGGTTAAACTATGGCTACACCTTC. This encodes CASSPQTGLNYGYTF. The whole variable domain, filled in from reference TRBV11-2 and TRBJ1-2, reads EAGVAQSPRYKIIEKRQSVAFWCNPISGHATLYWYQQILGQGPKLLIQFQNNGVVDDSQLPKDRFSAERLKGVDSTLKIQPAKLEDSAVYLCASSPQTGLNYGYTFGSGTRLTVV.

This chain joins TRBV12-3 or TRBV12-4 and TRBJ1-2, with D unresolved. Trimming cost V 5 bases and J 0 bases, with 7 bases left between them. This CDR3 is built from 13 residues. CDR3 in amino acids: CASSPQANYGYTF. CDR3 nucleotides: TGTGCCAGCAGTCCTCAGGCTAACTATGGCTACACCTTC.

V gene TRBV4-1 combines with J gene TRBJ2-1; 8 bases match TRBD1. The CDR3 consists of 16 residues. Per germline, CDR1 MGHRA and CDR2 YSYEKL. The junction had 5 bases not matched to a gene; V was cut back by 0 bases and J by 4 bases. CDR3 loop: CASSQDPGQAYNEQFF. The CDR3 region has the DNA TGCGCCAGCAGCCAAGATCCGGGACAGGCGTACAATGAGCAGTTCTTC.

V and J are TRBV19 and TRBJ2-7; 7 bases fit TRBD2. This CDR3 contains 15 residues. CDR1 and CDR2 (germline): LNHDA, SQIVND (reference sequence). J was trimmed by 4 bases and V by 3 bases; bases with no gene match: 9. The CDR3 region is CASSIGGGPGYEQYF. The CDR3 nucleotides are TGTGCCAGTAGTATCGGGGGAGGGCCCGGATACGAGCAGTACTTC.

V is TRBV5-3 and J is TRBJ2-7; perhaps TRBD1 as D (5 bases). TRBV5-3 is an open reading frame whose function is uncertain. V shed 7 bases and J shed 5 bases, with 13 bases lying between them. The CDR3 covers 12 residues. Written as DNA, the CDR3 is TGTGCCAGAGGACACCATTATCACGAGCAGTACTTC. It codes for CARGHHYHEQYF.

J is TRBJ2-3 and V is TRBV29-1; 11 bases align to TRBD1. There are 11 residues in the CDR3. J was trimmed by 7 bases and V by 7 bases; bases with no gene match: 1. Germline V gives CDR1 SQVTM, CDR2 ANQGSEA. CDR3 residues: CSGDRGNTQYF. As DNA, the CDR3 is TGCAGCGGGGACAGGGGGAATACGCAGTATTTT.

Here the CDR3 reads CASSSTRGSNEQFF. CDR3 bases: TGTGCCAGCAGCTCAACCCGCGGGAGCAATGAGCAGTTCTTC. This chain uses TRBV13 with TRBJ2-1, with 7 bases matching TRBD2. V shed 4 bases, J shed 6 bases, and the junction held 6 bases outside the gene matches. This CDR3 region has 14 residues. Germline V gives CDR1 PRHDT, CDR2 FYEKMQ (reference sequence).

The chain employs TRBV28 and TRBJ2-1; 8 bases are a match to TRBD1. The V and J ends lost 5 bases and 10 bases, in that order; junction bases with no gene match: 10. The germline gives CDR1 MDHEN, CDR2 SYDVKM. The CDR3 spans 14 residues. CDR3 coding DNA: TGTGCCAGCAGTCGACATCGGACAGGGCAGGAGCAGTTCTTC. Residues: CASSRHRTGQEQFF. Full variable domain (remainder filled in from reference TRBV28 and TRBJ2-1): DVKVTQSSRYLVKRTGEKVFLECVQDMDHENMFWYRQDPGLGLRLIYFSYDVKMKEKGDIPEGYSVSREKKERFSLILESASTNQTSMYLCASSRHRTGQEQFFGPGTRLTVL.

The genes are TRBV15 and TRBJ1-2; a weak D match, TRBD1 (5 bases). The V and J ends lost 3 bases and 4 bases respectively, with 15 bases between them. Germline CDR1 LNHNV, CDR2 YYDKDF (reference sequence). The CDR3 is 15 residues long. The DNA of the CDR3 is TGTGCCACCAGCAGCGGTGGGGGGGGTGGCTATGGCTACACCTTC. The encoded protein is CATSSGGGGGYGYTF.

This clone was seen a single time. CDR3 DNA: TGTGCCAGCAAGGATTTCGCCGGGACTAACTCCTACGAGCAGTACTTC. This encodes CASKDFAGTNSYEQYF. The chain carries TRBV6-6 and TRBJ2-7, with TRBD2 matching 7 bases. Trimming cost V 7 bases and J 0 bases; bases outside gene matches: 12. CDR3 length: 16 amino acids. Per germline, CDR1 MNHNY and CDR2 SVGAGI (reference sequence).

The J gene is TRBJ2-4, the V gene TRBV27; TRBD2 agrees at 13 bases. J was trimmed by 6 bases and V by 4 bases; bases with no gene match: 9. The length of the CDR3 is 17 residues. Germline CDR1 MNHEY, CDR2 SMNVEV (reference sequence). CDR3 protein: CASSSRTSGSWGNIQYF. CDR3 coding DNA: TGTGCCAGCAGTTCCCGGACTAGCGGGAGTTGGGGAAACATTCAGTACTTC.

V usage is TRBV9 and J usage is TRBJ2-1, with 12 bases that match TRBD2. Germline-derived CDR1 and CDR2 are SGDLS and YYNGEE. The V gene end was trimmed by 2 bases and the J gene end by 10 bases; junction bases not matched to a gene: 7. The CDR3 is 15 residues long. CDR3 residues: CASSVSTSGSFEQFF. The CDR3 DNA follows: TGTGCCAGCAGCGTGTCGACTAGCGGGAGCTTCGAGCAGTTCTTC. Variable domain in full (rest from reference TRBV9 and TRBJ2-1): DSGVTQTPKHLITATGQRVTLRCSPRSGDLSVYWYQQSLDQGLQFLIQYYNGEERAKGNILERFSAQQFPDLHSELNLSSLELGDSALYFCASSVSTSGSFEQFFGPGTRLTVL.